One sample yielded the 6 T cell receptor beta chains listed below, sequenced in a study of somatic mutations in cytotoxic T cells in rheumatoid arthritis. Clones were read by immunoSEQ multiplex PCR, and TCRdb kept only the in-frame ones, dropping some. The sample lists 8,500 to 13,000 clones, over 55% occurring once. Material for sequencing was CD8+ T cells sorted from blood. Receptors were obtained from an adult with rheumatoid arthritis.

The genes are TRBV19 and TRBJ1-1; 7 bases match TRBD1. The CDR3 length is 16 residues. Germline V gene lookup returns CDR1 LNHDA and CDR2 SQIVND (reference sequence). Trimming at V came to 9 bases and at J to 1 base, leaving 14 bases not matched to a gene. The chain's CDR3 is CARKRTGLQWNTEAFF. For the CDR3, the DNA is TGTGCCAGGAAGAGGACAGGATTACAATGGAACACTGAAGCTTTCTTT.

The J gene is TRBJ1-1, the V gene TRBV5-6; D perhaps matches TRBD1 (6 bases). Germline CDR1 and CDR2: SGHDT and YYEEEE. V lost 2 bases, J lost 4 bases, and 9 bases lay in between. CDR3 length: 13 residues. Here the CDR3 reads CASSLQGGTEAFF. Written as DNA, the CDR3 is TGTGCCAGCAGCTTACAGGGAGGCACTGAAGCTTTCTTT.

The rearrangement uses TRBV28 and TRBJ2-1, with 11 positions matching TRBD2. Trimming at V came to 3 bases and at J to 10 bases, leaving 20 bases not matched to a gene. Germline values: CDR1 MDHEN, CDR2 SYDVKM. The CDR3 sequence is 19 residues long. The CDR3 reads CASSFPSQTSGVKSMEQFF. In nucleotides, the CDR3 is TGTGCCAGCAGTTTTCCTTCTCAGACTAGCGGGGTCAAATCTATGGAGCAGTTCTTC.

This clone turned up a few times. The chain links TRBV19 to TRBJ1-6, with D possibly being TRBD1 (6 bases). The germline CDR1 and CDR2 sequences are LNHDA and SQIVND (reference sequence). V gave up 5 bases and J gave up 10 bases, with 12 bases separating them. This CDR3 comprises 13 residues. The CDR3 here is CASSQGSGSPLHF. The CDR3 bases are TGTGCCAGTAGTCAGGGGTCCGGATCACCCCTCCACTTT.

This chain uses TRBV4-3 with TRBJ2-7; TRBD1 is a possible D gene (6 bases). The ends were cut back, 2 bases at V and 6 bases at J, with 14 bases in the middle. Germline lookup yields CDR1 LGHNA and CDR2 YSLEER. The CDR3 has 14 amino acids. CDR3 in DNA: TGCGCCAGCAGCCAAAGGGGACAAGGCGGCGAGCAGTACTTC. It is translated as CASSQRGQGGEQYF.

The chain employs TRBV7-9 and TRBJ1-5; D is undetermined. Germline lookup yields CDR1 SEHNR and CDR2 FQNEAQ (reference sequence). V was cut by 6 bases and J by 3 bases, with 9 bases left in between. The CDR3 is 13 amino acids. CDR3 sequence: CASSSGDNQPQHF. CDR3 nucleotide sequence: TGTGCCAGCAGTAGCGGAGACAATCAGCCCCAGCATTTT.